This T cell receptor (beta chain) originates from a study of blood T cells in healthy people across ages. This clonotype has more than one count but fewer than ten. PCR was performed a second time for roughly 7 to 12 cycles using a sample-barcoded 5' primer and a J-beta primer mix. TCRdb passed the 5' RACE reads through MiXCR, listing each CDR3 protein once. The profile covers over a million distinct CDR3 sequences, with around 40% appearing a single time and around 4% taken by the ten largest. Losses at the gene ends were 1 base for V and 5 bases for J; bases not matched to a gene: 6. This CDR3 contains 16 residues. Looked up from germline, CDR1 is SGHAT and CDR2 is FQNNGV.

Sequencing was performed on blood. The chain links TRBV11-2 to TRBJ2-2; 8 bases map to TRBD2. This receptor was taken from a woman between 18 and 29 years old in good health. The CDR3 sequence: CASSLGSGSGTGELFF. The CDR3 DNA reads as TGTGCCAGCAGCTTAGGGAGCGGGAGCGGGACCGGGGAGCTGTTTTTT.